The T cell receptor beta chain described here comes from a study of blood T cell repertoires in COVID-19. Across the study: PBMCs, B-cell-depleted T cells, or T cells provided the cDNA or gDNA that made up the material.

Deletions cut 2 bases from V and 2 bases from J, with 3 bases between. Germline loops: CDR1 SGHTA, CDR2 FQGNSA. The CDR3 covers 13 residues. Sequenced by immunoSEQ multiplex PCR; TCRdb stores in-frame clones only, minus some. The table lists roughly 160,000 clones, roughly 82% of them singletons. All enrollees were about 18 to 89 years old and from around 25 US areas. The source material was PBMCs or T cells enriched from blood (not recorded which). The origin of this receptor is a man aged 45 to 65 who had recovered from COVID-19. This chain joins TRBV7-2 and TRBJ2-2; no reliable D call. The DNA of the CDR3 is TGTGCCAGCAGCTTACATAACACCGGGGAGCTGTTTTTT. Protein: CASSLHNTGELFF.